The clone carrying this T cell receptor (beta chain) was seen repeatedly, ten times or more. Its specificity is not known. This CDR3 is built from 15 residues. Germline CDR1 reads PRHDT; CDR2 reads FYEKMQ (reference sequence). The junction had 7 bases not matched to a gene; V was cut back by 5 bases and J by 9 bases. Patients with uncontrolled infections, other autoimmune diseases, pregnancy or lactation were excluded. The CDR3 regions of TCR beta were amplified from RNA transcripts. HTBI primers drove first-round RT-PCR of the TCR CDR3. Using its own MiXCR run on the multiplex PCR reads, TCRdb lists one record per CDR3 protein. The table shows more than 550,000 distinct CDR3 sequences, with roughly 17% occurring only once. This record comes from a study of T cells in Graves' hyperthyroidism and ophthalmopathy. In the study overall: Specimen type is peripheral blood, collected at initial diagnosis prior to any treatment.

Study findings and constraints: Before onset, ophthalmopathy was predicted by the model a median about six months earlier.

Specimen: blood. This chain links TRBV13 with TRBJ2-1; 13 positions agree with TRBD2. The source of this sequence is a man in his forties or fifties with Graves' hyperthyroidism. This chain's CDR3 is CASSPRLAGGTEQFF. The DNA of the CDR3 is TGTGCCAGCAGCCCAAGACTAGCGGGAGGAACTGAGCAGTTCTTC.